Listed below are T cell receptor beta chains from one sample, sequenced in a study of early T cells in non-severe SARS-CoV-2 infection. TCRdb ran MiXCR on the 5' RACE reads and lists one entry per CDR3 protein. The sample yields more than 85,000 distinct CDR3 sequences, 16% seen once. The specimen comprised whole blood, sampled at baseline. The receptor set was obtained from an adult who was a healthcare worker with PCR-confirmed SARS-CoV-2 infection or an uninfected control (not recorded which). The CDR3 runs from the conserved cysteine through the conserved F or W. A D gene is named only where the DNA matches it firmly. The listing skips clone size in some rows; elsewhere it reads once, few, many or a size class.

TRBJ2-7 TRBV6-5 NA TRBD2 CASSYRWGGSYEQYF TGTGCCAGCAGTTACCGGTGGGGGGGCTCCTACGAGCAGTACTTC
TRBJ2-1 TRBV7-8 many TRBD1 CASSLLQGVNEQFF TGTGCCAGCAGCTTATTACAGGGGGTCAATGAGCAGTTCTTC
TRBJ2-7 TRBV28 few TRBD1 CASSYPGQTYEQYF TGTGCCAGCAGTTACCCGGGACAGACCTACGAGCAGTACTTC
TRBJ2-2 TRBV20-1 NA TRBD2 CSASGREAGELFF TGCAGTGCTAGCGGGAGGGAGGCCGGGGAGCTGTTTTTT
TRBJ2-5 TRBV5-4 NA NA CASSLAHGTGAKTQYF TGTGCCAGCAGCTTGGCCCACGGGACGGGGGCAAAGACCCAGTACTTC
TRBJ2-1 TRBV28 NA TRBD2 CASSLRAGAEQFF TGTGCCAGCAGTCTACGAGCGGGAGCTGAGCAGTTCTTC
TRBJ2-7 TRBV7-8 NA TRBD1 CASSLAPHVGQGYEQYF TGTGCCAGCAGCTTAGCTCCGCACGTCGGACAGGGCTACGAGCAGTACTTC
TRBJ2-1 TRBV11-3 NA NA CASSQKLGRGYNEQFF TGTGCCAGCAGCCAAAAGCTCGGGAGAGGGTACAATGAGCAGTTCTTC
TRBJ1-6 TRBV5-1 few NA CALSVKGDSPLHF TGCGCCCTCAGCGTTAAAGGAGATTCACCCCTCCACTTT
TRBJ1-1 TRBV7-9 few NA CASSFLREAEAFF TGTGCCAGCAGCTTCCTTCGGGAGGCTGAAGCTTTCTTT
TRBJ1-1 TRBV20-1 NA NA CSAGTDNGAQLQF TGCAGTGCTGGGACGGATAACGGGGCACAGTTACAGTTT
TRBJ2-7 TRBV20-1 NA TRBD2 CSAATSGSEQYF TGCAGTGCCGCGACTAGCGGGAGCGAGCAGTACTTC
TRBJ1-1 TRBV28 NA NA CASSRPSTGNTEAFF TGTGCCAGCAGCCGACCATCGACAGGCAACACTGAAGCTTTCTTT
TRBJ2-5 TRBV12-3/TRBV12-4 NA NA CASTNQETQYF TGTGCCAGCACCAACCAAGAGACCCAGTACTTC
TRBJ2-1 TRBV12-3/TRBV12-4 few TRBD2 CASSQRLAGEEGHSYNEQFF TGTGCCAGCAGTCAAAGACTAGCGGGAGAGGAAGGACACTCCTACAATGAGCAGTTCTTC
TRBJ1-1 TRBV6-6 NA NA CASTYRAAEAFF TGTGCCAGCACCTACAGGGCAGCTGAAGCTTTCTTT
TRBJ2-2 TRBV12-3/TRBV12-4 few NA CASSFFGGNTGELFF TGTGCCAGCAGTTTCTTTGGAGGAAACACCGGGGAGCTGTTTTTT
TRBJ1-5 TRBV19 NA NA CASSMVVNQPQHF TGTGCCAGTAGTATGGTGGTCAATCAGCCCCAGCATTTT
TRBJ2-4 TRBV5-1 few NA CASSLDGIKNIQYF TGCGCCAGCAGCCTGGACGGGATCAAAAACATTCAGTACTTC
TRBJ2-7 TRBV5-6 NA TRBD1 CASSSGQGAYEQYF TGTGCCAGCAGCAGCGGACAGGGTGCCTACGAGCAGTACTTC
TRBJ1-1 TRBV13 many NA CASSLIQGQDTEAFF TGTGCCAGCAGCCTTATCCAGGGTCAGGACACTGAAGCTTTCTTT
TRBJ2-1 TRBV5-6 NA NA CASRISGTNSYNEQFF TGTGCCAGCAGGATTTCCGGGACCAACTCCTACAATGAGCAGTTCTTC
TRBJ2-1 TRBV10-1 NA NA CASSDRWGNEQFF TGCGCCAGCAGTGACAGATGGGGCAATGAGCAGTTCTTC
TRBJ2-1 TRBV19 few NA CASTPSRGSNEQFF TGTGCCAGTACCCCTAGTCGAGGTTCCAATGAGCAGTTCTTC
TRBJ2-7 TRBV11-2 few NA CASSLLHTYEQYF TGTGCCAGCAGCTTGCTACATACCTACGAGCAGTACTTC
TRBJ2-3 TRBV20-1 few NA CSARGQGPDTQYF TGCAGTGCTAGAGGCCAGGGGCCAGATACGCAGTATTTT
TRBJ1-1 TRBV2 few NA CASSQQMNTEAFF TGTGCCAGCAGTCAACAGATGAACACTGAAGCTTTCTTT
TRBJ2-1 TRBV5-1 NA NA CASSLEAAEQFF TGCGCCAGCAGCTTGGAAGCGGCTGAGCAGTTCTTC
TRBJ2-7 TRBV28 NA NA CASRTLSVLRDSYEQYF TGTGCCAGCAGGACTCTATCGGTACTGCGGGATTCCTACGAGCAGTACTTC
TRBJ1-4 TRBV7-2 NA TRBD1 CASSSQDRSKKLFF TGTGCCAGCAGTTCACAGGACAGGTCGAAAAAACTGTTTTTT
TRBJ2-5 TRBV7-8 many NA CASSLFGVQETQYF TGTGCCAGCAGCTTGTTCGGGGTTCAAGAGACCCAGTACTTC
TRBJ2-3 TRBV7-8 NA TRBD2 CASSLGSSGSRTDTQYF TGTGCCAGCAGCTTAGGGTCTAGCGGGAGTAGAACAGATACGCAGTATTTT
TRBJ1-6 TRBV30 few NA CAWSREGDSPLHF TGTGCCTGGAGCAGGGAAGGGGATTCACCCCTCCACTTT
TRBJ1-2 TRBV6-5 NA TRBD1 CASSFADRANGYTF TGTGCCAGCAGTTTCGCCGACAGGGCAAATGGCTACACCTTC
TRBJ2-3 TRBV20-1 few TRBD2 CSARRPLAGGGTDTQYF TGCAGTGCTAGGCGCCCACTAGCGGGAGGCGGGACAGATACGCAGTATTTT
TRBJ2-2 TRBV7-9 NA NA CASICAGELFF TGTGCCAGCATTTGCGCCGGGGAGCTGTTTTTT
TRBJ2-1 TRBV28 many TRBD2 CASSLTSGRTYNEQFF TGTGCCAGCAGTTTAACCAGCGGGAGGACGTACAATGAGCAGTTCTTC
TRBJ2-1 TRBV5-1 many TRBD1 CASGHGTGGMYEQFF TGCGCCAGCGGACATGGGACAGGCGGGATGTATGAGCAGTTCTTC
TRBJ2-7 TRBV6-6 NA NA CASSGASYEQYF TGTGCCAGCAGCGGGGCCTCGTACGAGCAGTACTTC
TRBJ2-7 TRBV19 NA NA CASSIAGQREQYF TGTGCCAGTAGTATTGCAGGGCAGCGCGAGCAGTACTTC
TRBJ2-5 TRBV12-3/TRBV12-4 NA TRBD1 CASSPTGAKETQYF TGTGCCAGCAGTCCGACAGGGGCCAAAGAGACCCAGTACTTC
TRBJ2-7 TRBV30 few NA CAWRRASYEQYF TGTGCCTGGAGGAGGGCGTCCTACGAGCAGTACTTC
TRBJ2-7 TRBV5-4 NA NA CASSLVGGALGQYF TGTGCCAGCAGCTTGGTCGGTGGCGCGCTTGGGCAGTACTTC
TRBJ2-7 TRBV18 few NA CASSDSGAYEQYF TGTGCCAGCTCAGATTCCGGGGCCTACGAGCAGTACTTC
TRBJ2-1 TRBV20-1 few NA CSARLQAREQFF TGCAGTGCTAGACTCCAGGCCCGTGAGCAGTTCTTC
TRBJ1-1 TRBV20-1 NA NA CSARGTGNTEAFF TGCAGTGCTAGAGGTACGGGGAACACTGAAGCTTTCTTT
TRBJ2-7 TRBV28 many NA CASSLGSFRVEQYF TGTGCCAGCAGCTTGGGGAGTTTCCGAGTCGAGCAGTACTTC
TRBJ2-2 TRBV20-1 many NA CSARKAGLNTGELFF TGCAGTGCTAGAAAGGCAGGACTGAACACCGGGGAGCTGTTTTTT
TRBJ2-7 TRBV25-1 few NA CASGDYEQYF TGTGCCAGCGGGGATTACGAGCAGTACTTC
TRBJ1-2 TRBV20-1 NA NA CSARDYGGGYGYTF TGCAGTGCTAGAGATTATGGGGGAGGCTATGGCTACACCTTC
TRBJ2-1 TRBV29-1 NA TRBD2 CRPGGLAGFEQFF TGCAGACCTGGGGGACTAGCGGGATTTGAGCAGTTCTTC
TRBJ2-7 TRBV18 few TRBD2 CASSPLLAGDYEQYF TGTGCCAGCTCACCACTTCTAGCGGGGGACTACGAGCAGTACTTC
TRBJ1-1 TRBV29-1 many NA CSVEDSTRVTEAFF TGCAGCGTTGAAGATTCGACGCGGGTCACTGAAGCTTTCTTT